This entry features one T cell receptor (beta chain) sequence. TCRdb re-called the 5' RACE reads with MiXCR, one entry per CDR3 protein. The sample has some 330,000 distinct CDR3 sequences; roughly 9% are singletons. This specimen comes from a study of identical twins. This CDR3 region has 15 residues. Trimming left V 1 base short and J 2 bases short, with 12 bases between. Germline CDR1 is MGHRA and CDR2 is YSYEKL. The receptor's source is a woman between 45 and 60 years old in good health. The chain carries TRBV4-1 and TRBJ2-7, with unresolved D. The sequenced sample consisted of naive T cells sorted from blood. The CDR3 DNA is TGCGCCAGCAGCCAAGCAGATGGCCAGACCTACGAGCAGTACTTC. This encodes CASSQADGQTYEQYF.